This T cell receptor beta chain was sequenced during a study of CD8+CD57+ T cells in acquired aplastic anemia listed by TCRdb under 2018. At the level of the whole study: Extracted DNA from sorted CD4+ and CD8+ cells averaged approximately 3 ug, ranging from roughly 0.19 to 27.4 ug. An average of approximately 10 million reads for CD4+ cells and 11 million to 12 million reads for CD8+ cells was obtained from healthy donor samples. The research as a whole found: No significant difference in CD8+ Simpson's diversity was found between patients and healthy controls (P=0.060). Approximately 31 CD8+ CDR3 sequences were found in both patients and controls but appeared to be highly expressed in patients and within the immunodominant clones of the patients.

TCR repertoires of sorted CD4+ and CD8+ blood T cells from severe aplastic anemia patients and healthy subjects were deep-sequenced in the study. Ficoll-Paque density gradient centrifugation was used to isolate peripheral blood mononuclear cells. Before DNA extraction, CD4+ and CD8+ T cells were sorted with FACS or magnetic beads. This clonotype was found many times. Its specific antigen is unknown. No base quality values were provided; no much bigger clone lies one nucleotide off. Profiling of TCR beta VDJ combinations and CDR3 sequences used genomic DNA as the template. TCR repertoire sequencing was run on an Illumina HiSeq 2000. Per the original workflow: Repertoire assessment relied on Simpson's diversity index, CDR3 size and DJ length profiles, and TRBV/TRBJ rearrangement plots. Whichever DNA sequence was most abundant in the deep sequencing data was defined as the immunodominant clone. CDR3 amino acid sequences were checked for sharing across subjects and were also compared against the VDJdb database and published repertoires. The public reads were quality trimmed at Q25 with fastp and then assembled into clones with MiXCR by TCRdb, keeping productive beta chains. Rows with one shared CDR3 protein collapse into an entry with the most common genes and DNA. The authors' filters were not applied to this entry. The sample table holds hundreds of thousands of distinct CDR3 sequences, of which roughly 68% were seen once. The ten largest clones take up under 4.5% of the sample.

The TCR originated in a human donor in good health, serving as a control. Specimen: sorted CD4+, CD8+, or CD8+CD57+ T cells (not recorded which) from PBMCs.

The sequenced DNA: TGTGCCAGCAGAGGGGCGGACACGAACACTGAAGCTTTCTTT. Protein translation: CASRGADTNTEAFF. Here the chain combines TRBV3-1 and TRBJ1-1; a weak D assignment points to TRBD1 (5 bases agree). Including the terminal cysteine and phenylalanine, the CDR3 comprises 14 residues. Left in the record is the CDR3 DNA by itself, 42 bases read in frame from the first base. The junction shows trimming of 6 bases on V and 1 base on J, plus 12 bases between the germline ends. The CDR1 and CDR2 encoded by the germline V gene (reference sequence) are LGHDT and YNNKEL.